This TCR beta chain comes out of a study of T cells in localized non-small cell lung cancer. The method was immunoSEQ multiplex PCR; TCRdb's version includes in-frame clones alone and lacks a portion of them. The profile shows around 100,000 clones, over 80% of them singletons. This TCR was recovered from a man between 35 and 75 years old with stage I squamous cell lung carcinoma. Sequences were derived from peripheral blood, sampled before any cancer treatment.

The DNA of the CDR3 is TGTGCCAGCAGTGATCAGGGGGGCATCAATCAGCCCCAGCATTTT. This gives the protein CASSDQGGINQPQHF. The chain carries TRBV6-1 and TRBJ1-5; 7 bases match TRBD1. The CDR3 runs 15 residues. J was trimmed by 3 bases and V by 3 bases; bases with no gene match: 5. The germline V gene encodes CDR1 MNHNS and CDR2 SASEGT.